The entry that follows covers one T cell receptor (beta chain) sequence. Its specificity is unknown. This CDR3 is 12 amino acids long. In germline, CDR1 is SGHRS, CDR2 YFSETQ. The germline V and J ends were trimmed by 3 bases and 8 bases, with 11 bases remaining between them. The data are from a study of blood T cells in healthy people across ages. They isolated at least 6.5 million PBMCs from each sample. Regarding the study as a whole: Naive and antigen-experienced cells could not be conclusively compared, given unsorted PBMCs. Those diversity estimates obtained from one million T cells were thought to be underestimates. The long-lived group displayed more naive CD4+ cells, plus higher diversity, than the aged donors did.

A sample-barcoded 5' primer and a J-beta primer mix were used in a second PCR of roughly 7 to 12 cycles. Each CDR3 protein is one row after TCRdb ran MiXCR on the 5' RACE reads. Found here are about 1.7 million distinct CDR3 sequences, 28% of them singletons; the top ten hold roughly 8%. The rearrangement links TRBV5-1 to TRBJ1-2; D is unresolved. The receptor comes from a woman in her twenties or thirties in good health. Sequencing was carried out using blood. In nucleotides, the CDR3 is TGCGCCAGCAGCTATACGACGGAAGGCTACACCTTC. It encodes CASSYTTEGYTF.